Following are 25 T cell receptor beta chains from one sample sequenced in a study of blood T cell repertoires in COVID-19. Assay: immunoSEQ multiplex PCR; the TCRdb copy retains only in-frame clones and omits some. The sample lists roughly 400,000 clones; about nine tenths were seen once. Source material: PBMCs or T cells enriched from blood (not recorded which). Every receptor here comes from a woman aged 40 to 55 who had been exposed to COVID-19.

The genes are TRBV7-8 and TRBJ1-2, with no clear D. The ends were cut back, 1 base at V and 8 bases at J, with 11 bases in the middle. Germline values: CDR1 SGHVS, CDR2 FQNEAQ. The CDR3 is made up of 13 amino acids. This chain's CDR3 is CASSLVSGSGYTF. In DNA form, the CDR3 reads TGTGCCAGCAGCTTAGTCTCGGGAAGCGGCTACACCTTC. Variable domain in full (rest from reference TRBV7-8 and TRBJ1-2): GAGVSQSPRYKVAKRGQDVALRCDPISGHVSLFWYQQALGQGPEFLTYFQNEAQLDKSGLPSDRFFAERPEGSVSTLKIQRTQQEDSAVYLCASSLVSGSGYTFGSGTRLTVV.

The chain uses TRBV7-2 and TRBJ1-1; D call uncertain. CDR1 and CDR2 from the germline V gene are SGHTA and FQGNSA. The V end lost 3 bases, the J end lost 6 bases, and 5 bases lay between the germline ends. The CDR3 contains 11 residues. As DNA, the CDR3 is TGTGCCAGCAGCTTTCACTCTGAAGCTTTCTTT. Its protein product is CASSFHSEAFF. Together with reference TRBV7-2 and TRBJ1-1, the CDR3 gives the full variable domain: GAGVSQSPSNKVTEKGKDVELRCDPISGHTALYWYRQSLGQGLEFLIYFQGNSAPDKSGLPSDRFSAERTGGSVSTLTIQRTQQEDSAVYLCASSFHSEAFFGQGTRLTVV.

A note on this clone: In the same sample, other DNA sequences code for this CDR3. This chain joins TRBV5-5 and TRBJ1-1; D gene ambiguous. Germline CDR1 and CDR2: SGHKS and YYEKEE (reference sequence). The CDR3 loop spans 13 amino acids. Trimming removed 0 bases at V and 1 base at J, with 4 bases between. CDR3 sequence: CASSLDRNTEAFF. The DNA of the CDR3 is TGTGCCAGCAGCTTGGACAGGAACACTGAAGCTTTCTTT.

The sample holds a few counts of this clone. The chain combines TRBV21-1 with TRBJ1-5; TRBD1 reflects the table's D call only, with no check against the DNA. TRBV21-1 is a pseudogene locus. The CDR3 consists of 19 residues. CDR3 loop: CASSKAPGQGDNSNQPQHF. CDR3 nucleotides: TGTGCCAGCAGCAAAGCTCCGGGACAGGGAGACAATAGCAATCAGCCCCAGCATTTT.

V is TRBV11-2 and J is TRBJ2-2, with 8 bases matching TRBD1. The CDR3 covers 17 residues. Looked up from germline, CDR1 is SGHAT and CDR2 is FQNNGV. V lost 5 bases to trimming and J lost 3 bases; unmatched junction nucleotides: 11. This chain's CDR3 is CASSPPDHRGYTGELFF. As DNA, the CDR3 is TGTGCCAGCAGCCCGCCCGACCACAGGGGGTACACCGGGGAGCTGTTTTTT.

The rearrangement uses TRBV3-1 (or the pseudogene TRBV3-2) and TRBJ1-4, with TRBD1 as a possible D gene (5 bases). The CDR3 runs to 16 residues. The germline gives CDR1 LGHDT, CDR2 YNNKEL (reference sequence). Deletions cut 2 bases from V and 4 bases from J, with 14 bases between. CDR3 nucleotides: TGTGCCAGCAGCCAAAGAGGCGGGGACTATAATGAAAAACTGTTTTTT. Translating it yields CASSQRGGDYNEKLFF.

The chain joins TRBV2 to TRBJ1-1; 7 positions match TRBD1. Germline lookup yields CDR1 SNHLY and CDR2 FYNNEI. After removal of 2 bases from V and 5 bases from J, the junction contained 5 bases not matched to a gene. The CDR3 covers 14 residues. The DNA for the CDR3 is TGTGCCAGCAGTGAAACCAGGGGGGTGACTGAAGCTTTCTTT. This encodes CASSETRGVTEAFF.

The chain is built from TRBV29-1 and TRBJ1-6, with 7 nucleotides matching TRBD1. Germline trimming cut 5 bases from V and 7 bases from J; bases unmatched to any gene: 5. The CDR3 covers 13 residues. Germline CDR1 SQVTM, CDR2 ANQGSEA. CDR3 sequence: CSVLTGPNSPLHF. The CDR3 DNA is TGCAGCGTTTTGACAGGGCCCAATTCACCCCTCCACTTT.

The gene calls are TRBV5-1 and TRBJ1-6; D unclear. This CDR3 region has 15 residues. Trimming shortened V by 6 bases and J by 3 bases, and 13 bases separated the two germline ends. The V gene's germline CDR1 is SGHRS and CDR2 YFSETQ. The CDR3 DNA follows: TGCGCCAGCAAGCGGTCTGGGAACTATAATTCACCCCTCCACTTT. It encodes CASKRSGNYNSPLHF.

The chain joins TRBV5-1 to TRBJ2-5, with 7 bases that match TRBD2. Looked up from germline, CDR1 is SGHRS and CDR2 is YFSETQ. Trimming at V came to 3 bases and at J to 1 base, leaving 0 bases not matched to a gene. The CDR3 extends over 13 amino acids. CDR3 sequence: CASSSGGQETQYF. CDR3 in DNA: TGCGCCAGCAGCTCGGGGGGCCAAGAGACCCAGTACTTC.

The chain links TRBV19 to TRBJ1-2; 8 bases are shared with TRBD1. The V gene's germline CDR1 is LNHDA and CDR2 SQIVND (reference sequence). The V and J ends lost 6 bases and 8 bases, in that order; junction bases with no gene match: 2. The length of the CDR3 is 11 residues. This CDR3 is CASRRDRGYTF. The CDR3 DNA reads as TGTGCCAGTAGAAGGGACAGGGGCTACACCTTC.

The V call is TRBV7-2, the J call TRBJ2-6, with a tentative D call TRBD2 (6 bases). Germline V gives CDR1 SGHTA, CDR2 FQGNSA. V was trimmed by 2 bases and J by 0 bases, leaving 14 bases between them. The CDR3 is made up of 18 amino acids. CDR3 amino acids: CASSLRRGSISGANVLTF. The CDR3 DNA reads as TGTGCCAGCAGCTTACGGCGGGGATCCATCTCTGGGGCCAACGTCCTGACTTTC.

V usage is TRBV27 and J usage is TRBJ1-1; TRBD1 matches at 9 bases. Germline CDR1 and CDR2: MNHEY and SMNVEV (reference sequence). V trimming: 6 bases; J trimming: 3 bases; junction bases outside the gene matches: 11. The CDR3 covers 16 residues. The CDR3 DNA follows: TGTGCCAGCAGCCAAACAGGGGGCAGGAGGGACACTGAAGCTTTCTTT. It yields the protein CASSQTGGRRDTEAFF.

The chain recombines TRBV19 with TRBJ2-3; TRBD1 aligns across 7 bases. The germline gives CDR1 LNHDA, CDR2 SQIVND (reference sequence). This CDR3 has 15 amino acids. V shed 6 bases and J 5 bases; nucleotides not matched to a gene: 11. CDR3: CASRETGLVEDTQYF. For the CDR3, the DNA is TGTGCCAGTAGGGAGACAGGGTTGGTGGAAGATACGCAGTATTTT.

The gene calls are TRBV7-9 and TRBJ1-2; 8 positions match TRBD1. Germline V gene sequence: CDR1 SEHNR, CDR2 FQNEAQ (reference sequence). The V and J ends lost 4 bases and 3 bases, in that order; junction bases with no gene match: 10. The CDR3 loop spans 16 amino acids. The CDR3 loop is CASSSPDRGVDYGYTF. CDR3 coding DNA: TGTGCCAGCAGCTCCCCCGACAGGGGAGTCGACTATGGCTACACCTTC. The full variable domain, in which reference TRBV7-9 and TRBJ1-2 provide the parts outside the CDR3, is DTGVSQNPRHKITKRGQNVTFRCDPISEHNRLYWYRQTLGQGPEFLTYFQNEAQLEKSRLLSDRFSAERPKGSFSTLEIQRTEQGDSAMYLCASSSPDRGVDYGYTFGSGTRLTVV.

V is TRBV19 and J is TRBJ1-1; D is ambiguous. Germline V lookup: CDR1 LNHDA, CDR2 SQIVND (reference sequence). This CDR3 region has 12 residues. V was clipped by 5 bases and J by 4 bases, with 8 bases between them. CDR3 amino acids: CASSPLRTEAFF. The CDR3 bases are TGTGCCAGTAGTCCTTTGCGCACTGAAGCTTTCTTT.

The chain couples TRBV7-2 to TRBJ2-1; the match to TRBD2 covers 13 bases. Germline CDR1 reads SGHTA; CDR2 reads FQGNSA. J gave up 10 bases and V 1 base, and 7 bases lay outside the gene matches. The CDR3 runs 16 residues. The CDR3 reads CASSLEGTSGIREQFF. The CDR3 bases are TGTGCCAGCAGCTTAGAAGGGACTAGCGGGATTAGGGAGCAGTTCTTC.

The chain couples TRBV5-1 to TRBJ2-5, with 9 positions matching TRBD1. The CDR3 is 15 residues long. V gave up 3 bases and J gave up 1 base; unmatched junction bases: 4. Germline values: CDR1 SGHRS, CDR2 YFSETQ. In DNA, the CDR3 is TGCGCCAGCAGCTCGACAGGGGGGGTCCAAGAGACCCAGTACTTC. This sequence encodes CASSSTGGVQETQYF.

The gene calls are TRBV7-8 and TRBJ1-2; TRBD1 matches at 11 bases. V dropped 3 bases and J dropped 6; count of bases not matched to a gene: 15. Germline V gives CDR1 SGHVS, CDR2 FQNEAQ. The CDR3 is made up of 18 amino acids. As DNA, the CDR3 is TGTGCCAGCAGCTTCCCCCCCCGGACAGGGGGCGCTTCGCATGGCTACACCTTC. Protein: CASSFPPRTGGASHGYTF. Full variable domain (remainder filled in from reference TRBV7-8 and TRBJ1-2): GAGVSQSPRYKVAKRGQDVALRCDPISGHVSLFWYQQALGQGPEFLTYFQNEAQLDKSGLPSDRFFAERPEGSVSTLKIQRTQQEDSAVYLCASSFPPRTGGASHGYTFGSGTRLTVV.

The count of this clone is one. J is TRBJ1-2 and V is TRBV2; D gene unclear. V dropped 5 bases and J dropped 5 bases, with 3 bases sitting between them. CDR1 SNHLY and CDR2 FYNNEI come from the germline V gene. The CDR3 length is 10 residues. The CDR3 DNA is TGTGCCAGCAGTCGGTATGGCTACACCTTC. This codes for CASSRYGYTF.

The count of this clone is one. The V call is TRBV6-5, the J call TRBJ1-2; TRBD1 matches 8 bases. Per germline, CDR1 MNHEY and CDR2 SVGAGI. The CDR3 runs to 13 residues. With 11 bases clipped from V and 4 bases from J, the junction kept 9 bases outside the gene matches. The CDR3 loop reads CAGKDRDRYGYTF. DNA for the CDR3: TGTGCCGGAAAGGACAGGGACCGCTATGGCTACACCTTC.

To note about this clone: The sample has other DNA sequences that encode this CDR3 too. The rearrangement joins TRBV18 to TRBJ1-1; 8 bases match TRBD1. Germline V lookup: CDR1 KGHSH, CDR2 LQKENI. The CDR3 is 14 amino acids. The trim removed 3 bases at V and 1 base at J, leaving 1 base unmatched. In DNA, the CDR3 is TGTGCCAGCTCACCTGGACAGGGGAACACTGAAGCTTTCTTT. Its protein product is CASSPGQGNTEAFF.

This rearrangement joins TRBV19 to TRBJ1-4, with 11 bases fitting TRBD1. Trimming took 6 bases from V and 8 from J; bases not matched to a gene: 8. The CDR3 consists of 15 residues. The V gene's germline CDR1 is LNHDA and CDR2 SQIVND (reference sequence). The CDR3 protein is CASSPPGTGGEKLFF. CDR3 in DNA: TGTGCCAGTAGCCCACCCGGGACAGGGGGAGAAAAACTGTTTTTT.

Remarks on this clone: This specimen includes other DNA sequences encoding the same CDR3. This chain uses TRBV9 with TRBJ1-1; 10 nucleotides agree with TRBD1. The germline gives CDR1 SGDLS, CDR2 YYNGEE. The CDR3 consists of 14 residues. Trimming at V came to 3 bases and at J to 1 base, leaving 0 bases not matched to a gene. The CDR3 loop is CASSGQGANTEAFF. The CDR3 coding sequence is TGTGCCAGCAGCGGACAGGGGGCGAACACTGAAGCTTTCTTT.

This chain links TRBV11-3 with TRBJ2-5; 7 bases map to TRBD1. There are 16 residues in the CDR3. The J segment lost 2 bases and the V segment lost 1 base, leaving 7 bases of the junction unmatched. CDR1 SGHNT and CDR2 YENEEA come from the germline V gene. CDR3 loop: CASSLGLGRGQETQYF. The CDR3 DNA follows: TGTGCCAGCAGCTTAGGGTTGGGCAGGGGGCAAGAGACCCAGTACTTC.